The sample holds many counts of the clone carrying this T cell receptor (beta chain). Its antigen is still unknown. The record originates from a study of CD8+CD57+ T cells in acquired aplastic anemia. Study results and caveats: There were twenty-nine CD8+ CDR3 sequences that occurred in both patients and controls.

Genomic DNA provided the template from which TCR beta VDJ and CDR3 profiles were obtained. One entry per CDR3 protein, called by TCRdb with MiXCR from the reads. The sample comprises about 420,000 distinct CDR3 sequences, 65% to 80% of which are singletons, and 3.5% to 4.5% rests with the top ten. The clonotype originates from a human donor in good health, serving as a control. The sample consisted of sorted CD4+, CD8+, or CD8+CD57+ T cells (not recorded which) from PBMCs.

CDR3 loop: CASSYTRGRDQPQHF. The CDR3 coding sequence is TGTGCCAGCAGTTACACGAGGGGGCGGGATCAGCCCCAGCATTTT. The gene calls are TRBV6-5 and TRBJ1-5; 7 nucleotides line up with TRBD1. The CDR3 is 15 residues long. In germline, CDR1 is MNHEY, CDR2 SVGAGI. Germline trimming cut 2 bases from V and 5 bases from J; bases unmatched to any gene: 6.